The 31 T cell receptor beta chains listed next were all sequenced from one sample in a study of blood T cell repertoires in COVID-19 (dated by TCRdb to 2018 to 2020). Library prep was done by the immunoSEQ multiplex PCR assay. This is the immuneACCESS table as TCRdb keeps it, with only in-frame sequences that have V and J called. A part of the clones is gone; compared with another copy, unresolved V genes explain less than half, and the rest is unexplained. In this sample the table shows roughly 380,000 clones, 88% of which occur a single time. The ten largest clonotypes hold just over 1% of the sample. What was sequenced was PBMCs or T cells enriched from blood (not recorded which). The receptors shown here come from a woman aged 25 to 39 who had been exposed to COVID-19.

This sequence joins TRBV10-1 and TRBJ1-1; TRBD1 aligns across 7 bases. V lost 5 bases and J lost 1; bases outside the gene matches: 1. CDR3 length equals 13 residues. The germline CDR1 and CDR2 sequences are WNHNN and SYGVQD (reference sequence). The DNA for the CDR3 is TGCGCCAGCAGTTGGGACAGGAACACTGAAGCTTTCTTT. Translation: CASSWDRNTEAFF.

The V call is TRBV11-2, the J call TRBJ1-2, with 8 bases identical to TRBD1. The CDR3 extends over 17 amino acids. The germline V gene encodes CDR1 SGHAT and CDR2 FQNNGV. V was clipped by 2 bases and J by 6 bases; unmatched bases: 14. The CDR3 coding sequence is TGTGCCAGCAGCTTATATCAGGGGGCTTTTGCGAATAATGGCTACACCTTC. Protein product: CASSLYQGAFANNGYTF.

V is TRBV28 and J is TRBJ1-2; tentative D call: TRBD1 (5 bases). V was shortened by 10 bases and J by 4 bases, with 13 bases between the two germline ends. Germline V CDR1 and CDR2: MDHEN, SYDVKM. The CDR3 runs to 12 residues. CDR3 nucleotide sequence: TGTGCCACCGAAGGACACCTCTATGGCTACACCTTC. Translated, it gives CATEGHLYGYTF.

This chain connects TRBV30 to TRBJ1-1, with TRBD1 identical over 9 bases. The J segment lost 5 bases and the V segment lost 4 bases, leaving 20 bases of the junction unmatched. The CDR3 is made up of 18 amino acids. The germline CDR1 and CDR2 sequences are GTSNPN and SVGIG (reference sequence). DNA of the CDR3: TGTGCCTGGAAGTACAAACCGGGACAGGGAATAGGGGCGACTGAAGCTTTCTTT. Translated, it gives CAWKYKPGQGIGATEAFF.

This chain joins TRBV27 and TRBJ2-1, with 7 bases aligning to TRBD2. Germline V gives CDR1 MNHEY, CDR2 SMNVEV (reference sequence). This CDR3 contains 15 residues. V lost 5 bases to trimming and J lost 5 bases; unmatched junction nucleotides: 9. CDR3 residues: CASSVIAGSHNEQFF. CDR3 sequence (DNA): TGTGCCAGCAGTGTCATAGCGGGCTCGCACAATGAGCAGTTCTTC.

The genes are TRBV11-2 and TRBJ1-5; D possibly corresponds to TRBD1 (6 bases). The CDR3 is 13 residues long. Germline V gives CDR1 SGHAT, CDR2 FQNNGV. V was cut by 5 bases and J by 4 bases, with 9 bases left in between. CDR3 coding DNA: TGTGCCAGCAGCCGACAGGAAAATCAGCCCCAGCATTTT. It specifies CASSRQENQPQHF.

CDR3: CASSESVRGITNEKLFF. The CDR3 nucleotides read TGTGCCAGCAGTGAATCGGTCAGGGGGATAACTAATGAAAAACTGTTTTTT. The genes are TRBV25-1 and TRBJ1-4, with 7 bases aligning to TRBD1. V lost 1 base, J lost 1 base, and 6 bases stayed unmatched. The CDR3 runs 17 residues. CDR1 and CDR2 from the germline V gene are MGHDK and SYGVNS.

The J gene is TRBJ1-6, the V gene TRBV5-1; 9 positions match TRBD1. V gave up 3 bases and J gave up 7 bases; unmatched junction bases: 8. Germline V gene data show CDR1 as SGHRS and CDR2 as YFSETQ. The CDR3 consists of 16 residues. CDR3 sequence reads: CASSWGQGRGNSPLHF. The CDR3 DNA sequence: TGCGCCAGCAGCTGGGGACAGGGTCGAGGGAATTCACCCCTCCACTTT.

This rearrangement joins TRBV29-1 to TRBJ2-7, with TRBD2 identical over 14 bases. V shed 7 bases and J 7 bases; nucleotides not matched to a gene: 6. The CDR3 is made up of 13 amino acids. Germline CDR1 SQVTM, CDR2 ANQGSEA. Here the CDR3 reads CSGLAGGGMEQYF. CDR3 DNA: TGCAGCGGACTAGCGGGAGGGGGCATGGAGCAGTACTTC.

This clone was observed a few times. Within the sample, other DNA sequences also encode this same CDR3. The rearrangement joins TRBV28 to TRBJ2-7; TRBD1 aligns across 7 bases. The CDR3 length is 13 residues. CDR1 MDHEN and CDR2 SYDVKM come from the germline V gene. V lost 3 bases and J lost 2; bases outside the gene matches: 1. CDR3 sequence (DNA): TGTGCCAGCAGTTTGGGACAGCCCTACGAGCAGTACTTC. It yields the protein CASSLGQPYEQYF. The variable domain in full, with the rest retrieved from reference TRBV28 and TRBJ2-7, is DVKVTQSSRYLVKRTGEKVFLECVQDMDHENMFWYRQDPGLGLRLIYFSYDVKMKEKGDIPEGYSVSREKKERFSLILESASTNQTSMYLCASSLGQPYEQYFGPGTRLTVT.

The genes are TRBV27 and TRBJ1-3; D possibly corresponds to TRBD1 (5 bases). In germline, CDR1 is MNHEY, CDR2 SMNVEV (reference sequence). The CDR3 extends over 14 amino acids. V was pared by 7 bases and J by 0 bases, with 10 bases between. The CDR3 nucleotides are TGTGCCAGCAAGATACAGGTCTCTGGAAACACCATATATTTT. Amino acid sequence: CASKIQVSGNTIYF.

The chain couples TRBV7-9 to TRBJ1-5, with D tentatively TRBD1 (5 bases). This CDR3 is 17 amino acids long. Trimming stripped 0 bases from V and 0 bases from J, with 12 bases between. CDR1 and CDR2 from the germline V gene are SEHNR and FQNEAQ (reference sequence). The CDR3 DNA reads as TGTGCCAGCAGCTTAGCGTCCACAGGCATTAGCAATCAGCCCCAGCATTTT. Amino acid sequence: CASSLASTGISNQPQHF.

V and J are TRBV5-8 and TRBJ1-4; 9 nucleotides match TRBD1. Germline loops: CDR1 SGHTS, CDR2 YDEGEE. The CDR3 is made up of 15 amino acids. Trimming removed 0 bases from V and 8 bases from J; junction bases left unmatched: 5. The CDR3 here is CASSLGDRAGEKLFF. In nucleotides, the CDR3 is TGTGCCAGCAGCTTGGGGGACAGGGCCGGGGAAAAACTGTTTTTT.

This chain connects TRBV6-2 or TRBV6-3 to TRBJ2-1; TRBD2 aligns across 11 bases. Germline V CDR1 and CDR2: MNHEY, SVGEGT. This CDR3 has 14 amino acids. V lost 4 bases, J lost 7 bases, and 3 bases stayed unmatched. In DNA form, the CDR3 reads TGTGCCAGCAGTTTTCTAGCGGGGGGTAATGAGCAGTTCTTC. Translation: CASSFLAGGNEQFF.

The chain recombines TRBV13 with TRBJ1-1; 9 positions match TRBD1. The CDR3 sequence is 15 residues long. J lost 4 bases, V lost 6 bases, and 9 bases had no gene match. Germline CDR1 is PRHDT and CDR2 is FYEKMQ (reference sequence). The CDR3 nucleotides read TGTGCCAGCAGGGGGGCGGGACAGGGAAGCACTGAAGCTTTCTTT. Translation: CASRGAGQGSTEAFF.

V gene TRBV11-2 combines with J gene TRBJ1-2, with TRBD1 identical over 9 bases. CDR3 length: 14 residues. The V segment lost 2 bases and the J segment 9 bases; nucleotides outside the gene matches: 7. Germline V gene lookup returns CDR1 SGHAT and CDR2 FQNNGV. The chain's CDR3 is CASSLYRDRESYTF. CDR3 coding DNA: TGTGCCAGCAGCTTATACAGGGACAGGGAAAGCTACACCTTC.

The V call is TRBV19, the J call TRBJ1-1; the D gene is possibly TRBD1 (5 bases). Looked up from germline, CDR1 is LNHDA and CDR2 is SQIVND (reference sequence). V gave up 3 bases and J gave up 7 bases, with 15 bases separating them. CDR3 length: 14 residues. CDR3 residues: CASSIGSVGGEAFF. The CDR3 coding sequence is TGTGCCAGTAGTATCGGGAGCGTGGGGGGTGAAGCTTTCTTT.

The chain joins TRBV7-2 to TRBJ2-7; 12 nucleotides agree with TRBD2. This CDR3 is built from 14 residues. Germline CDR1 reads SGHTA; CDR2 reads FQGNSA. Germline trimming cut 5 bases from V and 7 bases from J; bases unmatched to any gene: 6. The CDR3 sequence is CASSPLGLAGEQYF. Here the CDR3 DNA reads TGTGCCAGCAGCCCATTAGGACTAGCGGGAGAGCAGTACTTC.

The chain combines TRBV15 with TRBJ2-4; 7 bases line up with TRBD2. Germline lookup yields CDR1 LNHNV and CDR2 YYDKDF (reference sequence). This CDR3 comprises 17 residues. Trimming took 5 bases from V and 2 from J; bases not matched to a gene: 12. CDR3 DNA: TGTGCCACCAGCCGCTCCCCCGGGGAGGGACCCAAAAACATTCAGTACTTC. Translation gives CATSRSPGEGPKNIQYF.

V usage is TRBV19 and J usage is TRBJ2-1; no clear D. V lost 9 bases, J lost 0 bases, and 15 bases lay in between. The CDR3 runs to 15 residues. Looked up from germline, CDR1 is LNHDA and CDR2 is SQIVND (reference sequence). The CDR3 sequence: CASQPPLSSYNEQFF. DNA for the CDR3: TGTGCCAGCCAACCCCCTCTTAGCTCCTACAATGAGCAGTTCTTC.

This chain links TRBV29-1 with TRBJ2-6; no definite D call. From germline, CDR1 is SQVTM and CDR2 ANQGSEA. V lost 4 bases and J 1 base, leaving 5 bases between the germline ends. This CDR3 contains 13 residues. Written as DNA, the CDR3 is TGCAGCGTTGCACAGTCTGGGGCCAACGTCCTGACTTTC. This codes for CSVAQSGANVLTF. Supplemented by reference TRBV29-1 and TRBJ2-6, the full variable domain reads SAVISQKPSRDICQRGTSLTIQCQVDSQVTMMFWYRQQPGQSLTLIATANQGSEATYESGFVIDKFPISRPNLTFSTLTVSNMSPEDSSIYLCSVAQSGANVLTFGAGSRLTVL.

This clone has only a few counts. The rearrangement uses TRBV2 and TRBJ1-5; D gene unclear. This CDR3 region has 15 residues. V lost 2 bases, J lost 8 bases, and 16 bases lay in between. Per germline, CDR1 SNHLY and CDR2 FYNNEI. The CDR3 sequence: CASSESYTVFEPQHF. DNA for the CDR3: TGTGCCAGCAGTGAATCCTATACAGTCTTTGAGCCCCAGCATTTT.

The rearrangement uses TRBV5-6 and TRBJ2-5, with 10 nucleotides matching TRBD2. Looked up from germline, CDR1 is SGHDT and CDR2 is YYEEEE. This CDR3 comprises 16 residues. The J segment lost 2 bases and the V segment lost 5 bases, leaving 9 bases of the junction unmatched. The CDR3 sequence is CASSEREGEWQETQYF. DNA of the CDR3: TGTGCCAGCAGTGAGCGGGAGGGGGAGTGGCAAGAGACCCAGTACTTC.

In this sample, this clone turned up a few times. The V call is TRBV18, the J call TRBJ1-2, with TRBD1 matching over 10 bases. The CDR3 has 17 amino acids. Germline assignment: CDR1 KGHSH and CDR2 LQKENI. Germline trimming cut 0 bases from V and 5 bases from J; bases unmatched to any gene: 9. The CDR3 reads CASSPPRETGGLYGYTF. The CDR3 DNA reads TGTGCCAGCTCACCACCGCGGGAGACAGGGGGCTTATATGGCTACACCTTC.

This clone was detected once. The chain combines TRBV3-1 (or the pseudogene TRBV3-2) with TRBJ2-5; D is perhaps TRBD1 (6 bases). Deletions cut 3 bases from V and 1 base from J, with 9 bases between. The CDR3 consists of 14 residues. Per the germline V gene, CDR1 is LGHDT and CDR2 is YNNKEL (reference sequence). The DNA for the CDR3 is TGTGCCAGCAGCCACTGGGGGCCCCAAGAGACCCAGTACTTC. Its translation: CASSHWGPQETQYF.

The CDR3 loop is CASSVGGLALYEQYF. CDR3 DNA sequence: TGTGCCAGCAGCGTAGGGGGACTAGCTCTATACGAGCAGTACTTC. The V and J genes are TRBV9 and TRBJ2-7; 9 bases align to TRBD2. The germline CDR1 and CDR2 sequences are SGDLS and YYNGEE. CDR3 length equals 15 residues. V dropped 0 bases and J dropped 4; count of bases not matched to a gene: 5. The whole variable domain, remainder taken from reference TRBV9 and TRBJ2-7, is DSGVTQTPKHLITATGQRVTLRCSPRSGDLSVYWYQQSLDQGLQFLIQYYNGEERAKGNILERFSAQQFPDLHSELNLSSLELGDSALYFCASSVGGLALYEQYFGPGTRLTVT.

The CDR3 loop reads CASSYEGARTGELFF. In nucleotides, the CDR3 is TGTGCCAGCAGTTACGAGGGGGCGAGGACCGGGGAGCTGTTTTTT. The chain employs TRBV6-5 and TRBJ2-2; 7 nucleotides match TRBD1. The CDR3 loop spans 15 amino acids. Trimming removed 2 bases from V and 5 bases from J; junction bases left unmatched: 5. CDR1 MNHEY and CDR2 SVGAGI come from the germline V gene.

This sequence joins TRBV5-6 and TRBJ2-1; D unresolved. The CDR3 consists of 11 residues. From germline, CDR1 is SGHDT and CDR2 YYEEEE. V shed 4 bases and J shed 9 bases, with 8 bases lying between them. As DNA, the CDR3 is TGTGCCAGCAGCCTACTTTTTGAGCAGTTCTTC. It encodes CASSLLFEQFF.

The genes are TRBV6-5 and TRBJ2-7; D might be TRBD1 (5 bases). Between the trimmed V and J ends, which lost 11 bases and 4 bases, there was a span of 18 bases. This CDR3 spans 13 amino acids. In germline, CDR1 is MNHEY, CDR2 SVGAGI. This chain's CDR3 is CAGWALRQYEQYF. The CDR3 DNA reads TGTGCCGGATGGGCCCTGCGACAGTACGAGCAGTACTTC.

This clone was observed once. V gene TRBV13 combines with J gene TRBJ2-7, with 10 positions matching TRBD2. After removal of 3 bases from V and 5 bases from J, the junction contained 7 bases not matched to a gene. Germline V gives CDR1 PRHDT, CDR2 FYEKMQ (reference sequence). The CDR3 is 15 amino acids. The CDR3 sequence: CASSFPLAGVNEQYF. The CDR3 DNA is TGTGCCAGCAGCTTCCCCCTAGCGGGAGTGAACGAGCAGTACTTC.

CDR3 nucleotides: TGCGCCAGCAGCCCTCCCGGGGGGAGCGCCTACAATGAGCAGTTCTTC. Its protein product is CASSPPGGSAYNEQFF. This chain uses TRBV5-1 with TRBJ2-1, with 7 positions matching TRBD2. V dropped 4 bases and J dropped 2; count of bases not matched to a gene: 9. Germline V CDR1 and CDR2: SGHRS, YFSETQ. The CDR3 is 16 amino acids.